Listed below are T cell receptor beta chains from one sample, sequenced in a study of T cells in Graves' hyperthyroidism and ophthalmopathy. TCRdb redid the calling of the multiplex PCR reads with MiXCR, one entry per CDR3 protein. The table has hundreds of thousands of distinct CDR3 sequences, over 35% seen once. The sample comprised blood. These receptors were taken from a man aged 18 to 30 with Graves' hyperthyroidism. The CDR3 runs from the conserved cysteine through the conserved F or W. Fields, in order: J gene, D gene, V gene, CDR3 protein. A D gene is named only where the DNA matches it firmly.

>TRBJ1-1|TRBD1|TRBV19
CASSMDRREAFF
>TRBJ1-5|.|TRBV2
CASSERGENQPQHF
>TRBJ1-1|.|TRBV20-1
CSASLTARNTEAFF
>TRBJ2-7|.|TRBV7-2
CASSPSSPGLHYEQYF
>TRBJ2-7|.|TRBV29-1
CSVGAGKAYEQYF
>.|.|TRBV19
CASTRDGSYNEQFF
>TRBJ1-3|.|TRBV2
CASSESADTIYF
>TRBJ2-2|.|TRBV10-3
CASSEGNAGELFF
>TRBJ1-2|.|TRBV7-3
CASSLTGGSNYGYTF
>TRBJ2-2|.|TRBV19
CASSTSLRDLGTGELFF
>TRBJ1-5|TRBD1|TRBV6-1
CASSETGKQPQHF
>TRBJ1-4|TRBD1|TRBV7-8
CASSRFTGAGEKLFF
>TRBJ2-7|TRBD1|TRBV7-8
CAVGQAGREQYF
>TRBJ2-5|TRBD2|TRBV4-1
CASSSYGLAEETQYF
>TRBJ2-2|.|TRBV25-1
CASSYSATGDTGELFF
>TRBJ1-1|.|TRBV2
CASSRQLTEAFF
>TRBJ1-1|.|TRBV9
CASSPVVVPTVWGNTEAFF
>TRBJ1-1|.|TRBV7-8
CASSPDIRRNTEAFF
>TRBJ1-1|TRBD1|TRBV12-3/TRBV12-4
CASSSSGTVVNTEAFF
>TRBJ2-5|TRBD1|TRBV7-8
CASSDRTGEETQYF
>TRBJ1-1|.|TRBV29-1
CSVDLGGRAFF